Given below is one T cell receptor beta chain in context. The antigen remains undetermined. The record originates from a study of PD-1 blockade in mismatch repair-deficient tumors. Study-level background: Patients had eleven to twelve mismatch repair-deficient cancer types and were previously treated and progressing.

From germline, CDR1 is LNHDA and CDR2 SQIVND (reference sequence). Trimming stripped 2 bases from V and 3 bases from J, with 11 bases between. CDR3 size: 14 residues. All patients were mismatch repair deficient, assessed by either PCR or immunohistochemistry. Assay used: immunoSEQ multiplex PCR; TCRdb lists only in-frame clones, some missing. The table has approximately 100,000 clones, 65% to 85% seen once; the top ten hold 6.3%. Study-wide results and caveats: Rapid post-treatment expansion, then contraction, generally preceding radiologic response, marked tumor-resident clones.

This chain joins TRBV19 and TRBJ2-7, with D possibly matching TRBD1 (6 bases). The clonotype comes from an adult with mismatch repair-deficient cancer. Sample: peripheral blood, taken about 33 weeks after starting pembrolizumab. The CDR3 sequence: CASSIQGRGYEQYF. The CDR3 DNA reads TGTGCCAGTAGTATACAGGGCAGGGGCTACGAGCAGTACTTC.